This TCR beta chain was identified in a study of T-cell reconstitution after alpha-beta-depleted transplantation in children. The junction had 12 bases not matched to a gene; V was cut back by 2 bases and J by 5 bases. The CDR3 loop spans 18 amino acids. Germline V gene lookup returns CDR1 ENHRY and CDR2 SYGVKD. The TCRbeta library incorporated unique molecular identifiers. Using its own MiXCR run on the PCR reads, TCRdb lists one record per CDR3 protein. The data contain 500,000 or so distinct CDR3 sequences, 30% to 35% of them singletons. Specimen: PBMCs from the stem cell graft donor, collected from the stem cell graft. The J gene is TRBJ2-1, the V gene TRBV10-3; TRBD2 aligns across 10 bases. This TCR was sampled from a human donor who donated a stem cell graft to a child with aplastic anemia. CDR3 nucleotides: TGTGCCATCAGTGAGCCGCAGACTAGGACTAGCGGTAACAATGAGCAGTTCTTC. Protein sequence: CAISEPQTRTSGNNEQFF.